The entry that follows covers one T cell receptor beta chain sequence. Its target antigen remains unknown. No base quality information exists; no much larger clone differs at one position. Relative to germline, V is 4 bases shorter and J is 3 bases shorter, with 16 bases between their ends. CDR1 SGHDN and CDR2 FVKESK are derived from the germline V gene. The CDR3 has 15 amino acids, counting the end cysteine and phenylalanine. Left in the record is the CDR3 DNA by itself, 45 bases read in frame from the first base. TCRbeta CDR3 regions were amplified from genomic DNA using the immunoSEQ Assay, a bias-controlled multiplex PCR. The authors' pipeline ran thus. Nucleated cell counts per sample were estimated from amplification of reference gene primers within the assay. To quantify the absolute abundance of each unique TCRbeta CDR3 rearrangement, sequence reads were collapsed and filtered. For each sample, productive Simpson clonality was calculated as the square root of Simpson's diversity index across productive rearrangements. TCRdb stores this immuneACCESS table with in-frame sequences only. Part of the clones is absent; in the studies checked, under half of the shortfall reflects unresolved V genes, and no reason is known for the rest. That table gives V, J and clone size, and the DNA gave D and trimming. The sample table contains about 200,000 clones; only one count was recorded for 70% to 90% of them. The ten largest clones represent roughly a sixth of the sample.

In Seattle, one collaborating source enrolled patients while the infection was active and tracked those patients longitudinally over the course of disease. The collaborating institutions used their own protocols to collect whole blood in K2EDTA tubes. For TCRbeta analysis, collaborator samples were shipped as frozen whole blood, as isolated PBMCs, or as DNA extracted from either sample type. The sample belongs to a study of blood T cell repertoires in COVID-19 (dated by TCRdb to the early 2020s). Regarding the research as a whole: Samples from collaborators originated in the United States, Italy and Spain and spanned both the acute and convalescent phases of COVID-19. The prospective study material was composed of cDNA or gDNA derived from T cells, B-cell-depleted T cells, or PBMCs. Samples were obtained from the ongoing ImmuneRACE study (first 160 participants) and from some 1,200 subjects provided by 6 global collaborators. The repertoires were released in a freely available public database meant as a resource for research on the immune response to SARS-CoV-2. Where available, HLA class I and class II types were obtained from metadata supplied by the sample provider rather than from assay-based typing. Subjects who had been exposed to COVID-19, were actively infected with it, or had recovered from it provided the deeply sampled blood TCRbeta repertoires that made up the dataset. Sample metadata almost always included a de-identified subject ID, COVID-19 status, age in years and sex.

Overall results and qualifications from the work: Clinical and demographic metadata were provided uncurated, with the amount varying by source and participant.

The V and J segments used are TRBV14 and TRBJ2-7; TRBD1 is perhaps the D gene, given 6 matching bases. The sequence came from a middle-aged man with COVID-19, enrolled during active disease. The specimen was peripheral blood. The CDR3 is CASSPWGRQNYEQYF. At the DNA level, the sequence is TGTGCCAGCAGCCCATGGGGGCGGCAGAACTACGAGCAGTACTTC. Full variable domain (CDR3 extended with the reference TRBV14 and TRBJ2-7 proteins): EAGVTQFPSHSVIEKGQTVTLRCDPISGHDNLYWYRRVMGKEIKFLLHFVKESKQDESGMPNNRFLAERTGGTYSTLKVQPAELEDSGVYFCASSPWGRQNYEQYFGPGTRLTVT.